Described below is a single T cell receptor beta chain sequence and its context. What it binds is unknown. A library of TCRbeta sequences, prepared with unique molecular identifiers, was generated. TCRdb analysed the PCR reads with MiXCR anew, one entry per CDR3 protein. Here the sample spans 780,000 or so distinct CDR3 sequences, 15% to 20% being singletons. The data originate from a study of T-cell reconstitution after alpha-beta-depleted transplantation in children. Germline CDR1 reads MNHNS; CDR2 reads SASEGT. V lost 6 bases and J lost 10; bases outside the gene matches: 9. The CDR3 contains 14 residues. General study findings and limits: Expanded graft clones numbering several hundred reportedly gave rise to alpha-beta T cells about two months after transplant. At one year after transplant, newly produced T cells mostly accounted for T-cell counts and diversity. Surviving recipient T cells and thymic progenitors produced the high day-60 TCRbeta diversity seen in some patients.

This sequence was found in a male patient younger than 18 who had a stem cell transplant for acute lymphoblastic leukemia, so the T cells may come from the graft donor. The chain uses TRBV6-1 and TRBJ2-1; TRBD2 matches 10 bases. The material was PBMCs, mostly from graft donor cells, obtained 360 days after TCRalphabeta/CD19-depleted stem cell transplant. As DNA, the CDR3 is TGTGCCAGCAGGTCTAGCGGGAGCCAGGCCGAGCAGTTCTTC. Amino acid sequence: CASRSSGSQAEQFF.